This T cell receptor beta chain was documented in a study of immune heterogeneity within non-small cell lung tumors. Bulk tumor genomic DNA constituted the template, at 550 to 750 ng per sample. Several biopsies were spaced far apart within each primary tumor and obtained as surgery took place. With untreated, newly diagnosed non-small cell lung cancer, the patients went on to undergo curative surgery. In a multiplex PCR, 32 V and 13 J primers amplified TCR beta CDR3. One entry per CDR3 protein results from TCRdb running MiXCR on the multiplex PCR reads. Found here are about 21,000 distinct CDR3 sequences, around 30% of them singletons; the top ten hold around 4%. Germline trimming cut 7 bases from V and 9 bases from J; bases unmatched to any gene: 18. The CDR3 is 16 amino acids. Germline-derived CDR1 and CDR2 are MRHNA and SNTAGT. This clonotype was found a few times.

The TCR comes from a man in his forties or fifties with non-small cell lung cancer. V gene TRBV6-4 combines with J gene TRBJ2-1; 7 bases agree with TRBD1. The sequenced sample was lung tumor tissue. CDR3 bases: TGTGCCAGCACCCAAAACGGACGGGTGCCAGGGGGTGAGCAGTTCTTC. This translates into CASTQNGRVPGGEQFF.